Sequencing of this TCR beta chain was carried out in a study of technical replicates of blood from a handful of donors. Looked up from germline, CDR1 is SGHAT and CDR2 is FQNNGV. This CDR3 contains 19 residues. The V gene end was trimmed by 0 bases and the J gene end by 10 bases; junction bases not matched to a gene: 19. Method: immunoSEQ multiplex PCR; TCRdb's copy keeps in-frame clones and lacks some. The sample lists 45,000 to 60,000 clones, less than 95% occurring once. This clonotype was obtained from a human donor in good health. Some clones in this sample may be carry-over from other donors' samples. The sequencing input was PBMCs. The chain carries TRBV11-2 and TRBJ1-4, with 8 positions matching TRBD1. CDR3 nucleotide sequence: TGTGCCAGCAGCTTAGATCGCCGCGGACAGGGAAGGATAAAGGGAAAACTGTTTTTT. The encoded protein is CASSLDRRGQGRIKGKLFF.